The T cell receptor (beta chain) described here comes from a study of OX40 agonist ivuxolimab in advanced cancers. Study as a whole: Averaging roughly 60 years in age, with a range of about 20 to 90, the cohort was 65% to 85% male.

A word on this clone: Its target is unknown.

Broader study findings: Low normalized T-cell clonal expansion also characterized some of the nonresponders.

Germline-derived CDR1 and CDR2 are SGDLS and YYNGEE. The CDR3 length is 15 residues. Data came from immunoSEQ multiplex PCR; TCRdb stores just in-frame clones and leaves some out. The sample consists of some 17,000 clones, roughly 87% of them appearing once. The receptor comes from an adult with an advanced solid tumor such as melanoma, head and neck, liver or kidney cancer. This rearrangement joins TRBV9 to TRBJ2-5, with TRBD1 as a possible D gene (6 bases). The J call may be mistaken, given a closer DNA end match to TRBJ2-7. The specimen comprised CD4+ or CD8+ T cells sorted from blood, sampled in a trial of the OX40 agonist ivuxolimab. CDR3 nucleotides: TGTGCCAGCAGCGTAGCAGGGGATAGCTCCTACGAGCAGTACTTC. The encoded protein is CASSVAGDSSYEQYF.